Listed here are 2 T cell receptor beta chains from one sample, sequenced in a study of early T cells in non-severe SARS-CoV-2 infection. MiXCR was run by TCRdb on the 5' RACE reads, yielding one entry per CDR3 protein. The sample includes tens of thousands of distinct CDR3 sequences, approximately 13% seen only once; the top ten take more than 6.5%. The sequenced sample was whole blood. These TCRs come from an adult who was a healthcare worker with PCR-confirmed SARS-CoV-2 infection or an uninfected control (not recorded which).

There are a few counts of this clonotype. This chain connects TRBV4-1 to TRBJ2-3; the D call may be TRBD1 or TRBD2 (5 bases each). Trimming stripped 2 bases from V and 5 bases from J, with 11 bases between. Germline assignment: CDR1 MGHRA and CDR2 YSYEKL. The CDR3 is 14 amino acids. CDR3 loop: CASSQLQAGDTQYF. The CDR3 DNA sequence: TGCGCCAGCAGCCAACTACAGGCGGGAGATACGCAGTATTTT.

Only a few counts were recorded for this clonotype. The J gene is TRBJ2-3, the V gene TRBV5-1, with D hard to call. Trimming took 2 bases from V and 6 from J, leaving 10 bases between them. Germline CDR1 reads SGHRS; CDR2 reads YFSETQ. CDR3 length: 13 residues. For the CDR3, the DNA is TGCGCCAGCAGCTTAAGCCCTCTTGATACGCAGTATTTT. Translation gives CASSLSPLDTQYF.